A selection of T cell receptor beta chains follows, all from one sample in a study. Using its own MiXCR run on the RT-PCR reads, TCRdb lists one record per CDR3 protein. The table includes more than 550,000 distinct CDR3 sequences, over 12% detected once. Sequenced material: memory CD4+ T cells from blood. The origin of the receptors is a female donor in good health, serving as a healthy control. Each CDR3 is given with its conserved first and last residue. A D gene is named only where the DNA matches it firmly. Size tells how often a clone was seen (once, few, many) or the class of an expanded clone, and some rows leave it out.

DNA: TGCAGTGCCGTCCGGGGGGCCTCGGACAATGAGCAGTTCTTC
CDR3: CSAVRGASDNEQFF
J: TRBJ2-1
V: TRBV20-1
size: many
D: .

DNA: TGTGCCACCAGCTCAGGCTCCTACAATGAGCAGTTCTTC
CDR3: CATSSGSYNEQFF
J: TRBJ2-1
V: TRBV24-1
size: medium-sized
D: .

DNA: TGCGCCAGCAGTCAATCTCTTAAGACCCAGTACTTC
CDR3: CASSQSLKTQYF
J: TRBJ2-5
V: TRBV23-1
size: .
D: .

DNA: TGTGCCAGCAGCCCCGGGGGGACTACTGGAAACACCATATATTTT
CDR3: CASSPGGTTGNTIYF
J: TRBJ1-3
V: TRBV7-8
size: .
D: .

DNA: TGTGCCAGCTCACCATCCGAAGGAAACACCATATATTTT
CDR3: CASSPSEGNTIYF
J: TRBJ1-3
V: TRBV18
size: few
D: .

DNA: TGCGCCAGCAGCCAGTATAGCGGGTTACAGCGGAAACTGTTTTTT
CDR3: CASSQYSGLQRKLFF
J: TRBJ1-4
V: TRBV4-3
size: .
D: .

DNA: TGTGCCAGCAGCCAAGGAACTAGCGGGAGGGCCCCGCGTGATGAGCAGTTCTTC
CDR3: CASSQGTSGRAPRDEQFF
J: TRBJ2-1
V: TRBV4-2
size: many
D: TRBD2

DNA: TGTGCCATCAGTGAAGGGGTCTCAGGGGGAGAGACCCAGTACTTC
CDR3: CAISEGVSGGETQYF
J: TRBJ2-5
V: TRBV10-3
size: few
D: TRBD1

DNA: TGCGCCAGCAGCCGGAAAGCCGAGGAGCTGTTTTTT
CDR3: CASSRKAEELFF
J: TRBJ2-2
V: TRBV5-1
size: .
D: .

DNA: TGTGCCAGCAGTTTCACGGGACGGACAAGCAATCAGCCCCAGCATTTT
CDR3: CASSFTGRTSNQPQHF
J: TRBJ1-5
V: TRBV27
size: many
D: .

DNA: TGTGCCAGCAGCCCTTGGGACAGCTCTGGAAACACCATATATTTT
CDR3: CASSPWDSSGNTIYF
J: TRBJ1-3
V: TRBV5-5
size: .
D: TRBD1

DNA: TGTGCCAGCAGTTACGGGAGGTATGGCTACACCTTC
CDR3: CASSYGRYGYTF
J: TRBJ1-2
V: TRBV6-5
size: .
D: .

DNA: TGTGCCAGCAGTCCCGGGGGACAGGGGGCGCGGGGCTACACCTTC
CDR3: CASSPGGQGARGYTF
J: TRBJ1-2
V: TRBV27
size: few
D: TRBD1

DNA: TGTGCCAGCAGCTTAAATCCCCCAGGGTGGAGTTCACCCCTCCACTTT
CDR3: CASSLNPPGWSSPLHF
J: TRBJ1-6
V: TRBV7-2
size: .
D: .

DNA: TGTGCCAGCAGCCGGGACAGGGTACGTGAGCAGTTCTTC
CDR3: CASSRDRVREQFF
J: TRBJ2-1
V: TRBV27
size: many
D: TRBD1

DNA: TGTGCCAGCAGCTTAGGGGGCACCTACTCTGGAAACACCATATATTTT
CDR3: CASSLGGTYSGNTIYF
J: TRBJ1-3
V: TRBV7-9
size: few
D: .

DNA: TGCGCCAGCAGCTTGGGTCCGATCCCAGGGGCCAACGTCCTGACTTTC
CDR3: CASSLGPIPGANVLTF
J: TRBJ2-6
V: TRBV5-1
size: .
D: .

DNA: TGTGCCAGCAGCACCCCGAGCGGGAGTTTGGCCGGGGAGCTGTTTTTT
CDR3: CASSTPSGSLAGELFF
J: TRBJ2-2
V: TRBV9
size: few
D: TRBD2

DNA: TGTGCCAGCAGTGAAGCGGAGGGGCGCGGGAGCACTGAAGCTTTCTTT
CDR3: CASSEAEGRGSTEAFF
J: TRBJ1-1
V: TRBV2
size: .
D: .

DNA: TGCGCCAGCAGCCAGGTGACTAAAAAAGAGACCCAGTACTTC
CDR3: CASSQVTKKETQYF
J: TRBJ2-5
V: TRBV4-1
size: many
D: .

DNA: TGCGCCAGCGCCGGGCTGGGGGTTAGCACAGATACGCAGTATTTT
CDR3: CASAGLGVSTDTQYF
J: TRBJ2-3
V: TRBV5-1
size: .
D: .

DNA: TGTGCCAGCAGCCCGGGGAGCGGGGGGTATACGCAGTATTTT
CDR3: CASSPGSGGYTQYF
J: TRBJ2-3
V: TRBV7-2
size: many
D: TRBD2

DNA: TGTGCCAGCAGCTTATCCGGGCTTCTGGGTCCTAGCACAGATACGCAGTATTTT
CDR3: CASSLSGLLGPSTDTQYF
J: TRBJ2-3
V: TRBV7-2
size: .
D: .

DNA: TGTGCCAGCAGCATACAACAGGGGGGTGGCTACACCTTC
CDR3: CASSIQQGGGYTF
J: TRBJ1-2
V: TRBV12-3/TRBV12-4
size: few
D: TRBD1

DNA: TGTGCCACCAGTGACTCCGGGACTAGCGGGAGAAATGAGCAGTTCTTC
CDR3: CATSDSGTSGRNEQFF
J: TRBJ2-1
V: TRBV24-1
size: few
D: TRBD2

DNA: TGTGCCAGCAGCCTAATGGGCGCAGGGGAGGACGAGCAGTACTTC
CDR3: CASSLMGAGEDEQYF
J: TRBJ2-7
V: TRBV7-9
size: .
D: .

DNA: TGTGCCAGCAGTGTCGGGACATATGGCTCCTACAATGAGCAGTTCTTC
CDR3: CASSVGTYGSYNEQFF
J: TRBJ2-1
V: TRBV6-1
size: many
D: .

DNA: TGCAGTGCTAGAGTCCCAGGGACGGGCCATGAGCAGTTCTTC
CDR3: CSARVPGTGHEQFF
J: TRBJ2-1
V: TRBV20-1
size: few
D: .

DNA: TGCAGTGCTAGAGGCCAGCGGATGAACACTGAAGCTTTCTTT
CDR3: CSARGQRMNTEAFF
J: TRBJ1-1
V: TRBV20-1
size: many
D: .

DNA: TGTGCCAGCAGTCCCACAGGGGGTCGTGGCTACACCTTC
CDR3: CASSPTGGRGYTF
J: TRBJ1-2
V: TRBV27
size: many
D: TRBD1

DNA: TGTGCCAGTATTCAAAATCTAAACGCCAATGAGCAGTTCTTC
CDR3: CASIQNLNANEQFF
J: TRBJ2-1
V: TRBV19
size: .
D: .

DNA: TGTGCCAGCAGTTACTCTCGAAAAAGCTACGAGCAGTACTTC
CDR3: CASSYSRKSYEQYF
J: TRBJ2-7
V: TRBV6-5
size: .
D: .

DNA: TGTGCCAGCACCAGGGACAGGACAGATACGCAGTATTTT
CDR3: CASTRDRTDTQYF
J: TRBJ2-3
V: TRBV5-6
size: many
D: TRBD1

DNA: TGCGCCATCAGCCGGGACAACACTGAAGCTTTCTTT
CDR3: CAISRDNTEAFF
J: TRBJ1-1
V: TRBV5-1
size: .
D: .

DNA: TGCGCCAGCAGCCAAGATAGCCTCGGCAGCCAGAGACATGGCTACACCTTC
CDR3: CASSQDSLGSQRHGYTF
J: TRBJ1-2
V: TRBV4-3
size: few
D: .

DNA: TGTGCCAGCACCCAGTACCGTAACCGCGCGAACACCGGGGAGCTGTTTTTT
CDR3: CASTQYRNRANTGELFF
J: TRBJ2-2
V: TRBV27
size: few
D: .

DNA: TGTGCCAGCTCCCCCCAGAGGGGCGGGACTGAAGCTTTCTTT
CDR3: CASSPQRGGTEAFF
J: TRBJ1-1
V: TRBV18
size: few
D: .

DNA: TGTGCCACCATGGGGCCGGACCGTAACACCGGGGAGCTGTTTTTT
CDR3: CATMGPDRNTGELFF
J: TRBJ2-2
V: TRBV10-3
size: many
D: .

DNA: TGTGCCAGCAGCTCGGGGACTAGCGGGAACCAAGAGACCCAGTACTTC
CDR3: CASSSGTSGNQETQYF
J: TRBJ2-5
V: TRBV5-5
size: .
D: TRBD2

DNA: TGTGCCAGCAGCGATACACGGGGGGGGGACACTGAAGCTTTCTTT
CDR3: CASSDTRGGDTEAFF
J: TRBJ1-1
V: TRBV7-2
size: .
D: .

DNA: TGTGCCATCAGTGAGTGGAACAAAGGGGGGAGAAATGAGCAGTTCTTC
CDR3: CAISEWNKGGRNEQFF
J: TRBJ2-1
V: TRBV10-3
size: many
D: .